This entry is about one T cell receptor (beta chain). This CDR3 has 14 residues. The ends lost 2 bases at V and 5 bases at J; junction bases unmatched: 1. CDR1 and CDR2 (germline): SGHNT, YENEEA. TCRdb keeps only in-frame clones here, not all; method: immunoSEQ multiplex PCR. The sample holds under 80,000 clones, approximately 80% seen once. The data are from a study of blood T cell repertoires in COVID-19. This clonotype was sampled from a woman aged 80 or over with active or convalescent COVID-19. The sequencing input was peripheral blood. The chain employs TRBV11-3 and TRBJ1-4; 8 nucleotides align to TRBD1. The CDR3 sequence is CASSLQGANEKLFF. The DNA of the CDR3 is TGTGCCAGCAGCTTACAGGGGGCAAATGAAAAACTGTTTTTT.